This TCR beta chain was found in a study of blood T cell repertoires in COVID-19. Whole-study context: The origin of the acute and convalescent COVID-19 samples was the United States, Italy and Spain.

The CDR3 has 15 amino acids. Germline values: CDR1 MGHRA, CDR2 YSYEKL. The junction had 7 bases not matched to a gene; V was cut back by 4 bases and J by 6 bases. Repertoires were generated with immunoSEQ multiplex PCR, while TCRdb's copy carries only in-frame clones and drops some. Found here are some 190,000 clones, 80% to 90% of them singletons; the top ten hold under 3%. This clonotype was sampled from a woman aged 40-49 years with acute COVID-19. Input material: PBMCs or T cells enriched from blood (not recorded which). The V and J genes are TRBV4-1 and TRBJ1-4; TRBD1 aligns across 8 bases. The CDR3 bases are TGCGCCAGCAGCCTACGGACAGGGAAGGATGAAAAACTGTTTTTT. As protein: CASSLRTGKDEKLFF.